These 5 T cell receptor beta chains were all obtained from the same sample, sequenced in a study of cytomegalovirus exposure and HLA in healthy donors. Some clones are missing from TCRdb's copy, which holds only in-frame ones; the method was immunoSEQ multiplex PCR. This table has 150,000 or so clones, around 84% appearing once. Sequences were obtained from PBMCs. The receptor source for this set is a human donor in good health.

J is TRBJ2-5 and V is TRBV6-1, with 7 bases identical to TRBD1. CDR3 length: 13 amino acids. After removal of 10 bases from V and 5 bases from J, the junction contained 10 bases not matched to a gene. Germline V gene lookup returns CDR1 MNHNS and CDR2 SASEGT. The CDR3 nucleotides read TGTGCCACCTCGACAGGGATAGTGGAGACCCAGTACTTC. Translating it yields CATSTGIVETQYF.

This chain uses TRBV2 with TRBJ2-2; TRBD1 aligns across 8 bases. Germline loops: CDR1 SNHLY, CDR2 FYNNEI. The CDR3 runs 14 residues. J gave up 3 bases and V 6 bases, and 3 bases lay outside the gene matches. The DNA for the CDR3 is TGTGCCAGCAGCAGGACAGGGTACACCGGGGAGCTGTTTTTT. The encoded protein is CASSRTGYTGELFF.

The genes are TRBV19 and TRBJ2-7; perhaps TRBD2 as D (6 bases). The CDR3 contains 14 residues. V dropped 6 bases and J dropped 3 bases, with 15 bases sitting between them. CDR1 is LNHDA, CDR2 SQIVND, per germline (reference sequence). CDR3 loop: CASRWRGGNYEQYF. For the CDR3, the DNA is TGTGCCAGTAGGTGGCGGGGAGGTAACTACGAGCAGTACTTC.

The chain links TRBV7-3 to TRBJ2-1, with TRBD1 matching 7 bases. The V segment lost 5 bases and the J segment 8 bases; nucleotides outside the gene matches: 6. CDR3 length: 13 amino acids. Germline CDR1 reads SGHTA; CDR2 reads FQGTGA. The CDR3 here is CASSTGQVDEQFF. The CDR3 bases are TGTGCCAGCAGCACCGGACAGGTCGATGAGCAGTTCTTC. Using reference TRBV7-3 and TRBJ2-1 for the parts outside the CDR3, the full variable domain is GAGVSQTPSNKVTEKGKYVELRCDPISGHTALYWYRQSLGQGPEFLIYFQGTGAADDSGLPNDRFFAVRPEGSVSTLKIQRTERGDSAVYLCASSTGQVDEQFFGPGTRLTVL.

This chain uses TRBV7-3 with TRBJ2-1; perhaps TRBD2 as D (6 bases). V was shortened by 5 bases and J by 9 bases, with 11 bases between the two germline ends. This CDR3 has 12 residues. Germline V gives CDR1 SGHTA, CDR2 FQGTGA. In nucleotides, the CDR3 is TGTGCCAGCAGCGCGGGACGGGGTGAGCAGTTCTTC. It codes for CASSAGRGEQFF.